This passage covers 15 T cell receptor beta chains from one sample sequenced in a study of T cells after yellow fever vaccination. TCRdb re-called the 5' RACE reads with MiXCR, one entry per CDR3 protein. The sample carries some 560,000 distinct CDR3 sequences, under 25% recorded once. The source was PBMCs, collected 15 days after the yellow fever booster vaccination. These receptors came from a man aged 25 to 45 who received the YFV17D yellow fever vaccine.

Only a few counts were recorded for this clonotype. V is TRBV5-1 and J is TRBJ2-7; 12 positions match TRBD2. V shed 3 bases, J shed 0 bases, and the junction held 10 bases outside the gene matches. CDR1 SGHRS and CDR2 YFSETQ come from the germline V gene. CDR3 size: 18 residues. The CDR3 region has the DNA TGCGCCAGCAGCTCCTGGGGACTAGCGGGCCTAAGCTCCTACGAGCAGTACTTC. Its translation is CASSSWGLAGLSSYEQYF.

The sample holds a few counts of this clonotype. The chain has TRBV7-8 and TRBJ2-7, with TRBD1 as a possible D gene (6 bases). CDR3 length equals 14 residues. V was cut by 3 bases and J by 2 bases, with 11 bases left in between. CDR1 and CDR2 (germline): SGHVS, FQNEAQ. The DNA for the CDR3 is TGTGCCAGCAGCTTCCGGGACACCGCCTACGAGCAGTACTTC. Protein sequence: CASSFRDTAYEQYF.

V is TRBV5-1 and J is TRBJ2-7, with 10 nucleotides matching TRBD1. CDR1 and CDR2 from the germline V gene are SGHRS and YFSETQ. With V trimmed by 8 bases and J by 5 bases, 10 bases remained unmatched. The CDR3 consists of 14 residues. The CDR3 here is CASYETGGFNEQYF. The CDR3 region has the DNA TGCGCCAGTTACGAGACAGGGGGCTTTAACGAGCAGTACTTC.

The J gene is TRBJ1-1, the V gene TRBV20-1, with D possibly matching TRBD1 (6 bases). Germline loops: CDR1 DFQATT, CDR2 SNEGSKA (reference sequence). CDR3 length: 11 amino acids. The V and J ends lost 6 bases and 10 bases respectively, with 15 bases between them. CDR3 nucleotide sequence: TGCAGTGCCCCCTGGGGGCAAGGAGCTTTCTTT. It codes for CSAPWGQGAFF.

CDR3: CASSWGQTYEQYF. In nucleotides, the CDR3 is TGTGCCAGCAGTTGGGGGCAGACCTACGAGCAGTACTTC. The chain joins TRBV27 to TRBJ2-7; D might be TRBD1 (6 bases). Per germline, CDR1 MNHEY and CDR2 SMNVEV (reference sequence). CDR3 length equals 13 residues. Trimming removed 4 bases from V and 2 bases from J, with 9 bases in between.

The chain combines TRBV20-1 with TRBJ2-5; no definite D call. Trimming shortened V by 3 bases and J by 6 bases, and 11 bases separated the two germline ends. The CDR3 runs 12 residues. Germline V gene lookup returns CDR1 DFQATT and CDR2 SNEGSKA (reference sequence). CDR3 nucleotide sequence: TGCAGTGCTAGCGACCCGATGAAGACCCAGTACTTC. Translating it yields CSASDPMKTQYF.

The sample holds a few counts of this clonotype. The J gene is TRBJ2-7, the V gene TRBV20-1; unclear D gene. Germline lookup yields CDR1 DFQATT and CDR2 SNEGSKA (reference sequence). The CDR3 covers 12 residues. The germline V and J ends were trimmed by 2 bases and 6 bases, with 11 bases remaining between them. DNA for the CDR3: TGCAGTGCTAGATCTGACACCCGCGAGCAGTACTTC. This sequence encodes CSARSDTREQYF.

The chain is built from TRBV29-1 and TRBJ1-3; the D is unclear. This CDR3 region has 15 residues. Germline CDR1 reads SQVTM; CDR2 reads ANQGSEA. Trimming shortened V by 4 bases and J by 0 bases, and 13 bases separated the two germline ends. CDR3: CSVARQEYSGNTIYF. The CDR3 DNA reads TGCAGCGTTGCCCGCCAGGAGTACTCTGGAAACACCATATATTTT.

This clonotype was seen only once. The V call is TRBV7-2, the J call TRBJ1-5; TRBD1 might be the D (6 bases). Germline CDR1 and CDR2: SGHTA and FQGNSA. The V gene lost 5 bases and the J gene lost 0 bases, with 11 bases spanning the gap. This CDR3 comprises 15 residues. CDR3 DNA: TGTGCCAGCAGCACTGGGACATATAGCAATCAGCCCCAGCATTTT. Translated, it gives CASSTGTYSNQPQHF. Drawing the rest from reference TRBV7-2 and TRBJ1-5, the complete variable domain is GAGVSQSPSNKVTEKGKDVELRCDPISGHTALYWYRQSLGQGLEFLIYFQGNSAPDKSGLPSDRFSAERTGGSVSTLTIQRTQQEDSAVYLCASSTGTYSNQPQHFGDGTRLSIL.

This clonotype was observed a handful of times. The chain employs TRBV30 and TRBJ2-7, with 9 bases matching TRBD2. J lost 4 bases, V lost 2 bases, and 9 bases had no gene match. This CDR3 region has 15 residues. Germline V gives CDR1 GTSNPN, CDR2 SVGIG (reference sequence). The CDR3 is CAWSRPTSGKYEQYF. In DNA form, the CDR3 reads TGTGCCTGGAGTAGACCGACTAGCGGTAAATACGAGCAGTACTTC. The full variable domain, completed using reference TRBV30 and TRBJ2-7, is SQTIHQWPATLVQPVGSPLSLECTVEGTSNPNLYWYRQAAGRGLQLLFYSVGIGQISSEVPQNLSASRPQDRQFILSSKKLLLSDSGFYLCAWSRPTSGKYEQYFGPGTRLTVT.

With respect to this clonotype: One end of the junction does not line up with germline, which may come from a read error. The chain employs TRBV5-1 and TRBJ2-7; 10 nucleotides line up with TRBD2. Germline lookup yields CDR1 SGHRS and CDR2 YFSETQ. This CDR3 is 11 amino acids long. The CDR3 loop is CASSSGTSESF. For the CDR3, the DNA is TGCGCCAGCAGCTCCGGGACTAGCGAATCGTTC.

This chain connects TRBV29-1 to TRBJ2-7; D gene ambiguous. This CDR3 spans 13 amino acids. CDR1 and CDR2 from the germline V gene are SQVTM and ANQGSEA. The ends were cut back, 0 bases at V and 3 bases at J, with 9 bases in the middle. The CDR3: CSVEDERNYEQYF. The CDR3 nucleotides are TGCAGCGTTGAAGATGAGAGAAACTACGAGCAGTACTTC.

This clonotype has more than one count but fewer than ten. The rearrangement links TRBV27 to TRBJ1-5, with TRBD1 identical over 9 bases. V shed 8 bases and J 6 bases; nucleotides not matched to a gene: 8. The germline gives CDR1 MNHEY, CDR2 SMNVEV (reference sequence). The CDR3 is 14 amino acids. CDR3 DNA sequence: TGTGCCAGCCGACAGGGGGGTTTAGGTCAGCCCCAGCATTTT. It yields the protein CASRQGGLGQPQHF.

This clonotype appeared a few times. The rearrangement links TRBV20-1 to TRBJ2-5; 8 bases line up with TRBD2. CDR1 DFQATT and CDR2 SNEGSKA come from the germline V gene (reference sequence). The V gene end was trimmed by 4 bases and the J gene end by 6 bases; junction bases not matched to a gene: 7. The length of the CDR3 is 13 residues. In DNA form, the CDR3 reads TGCAGTGCTATGGTTCCGGGGGGGCAGACCCAGTACTTC. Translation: CSAMVPGGQTQYF.

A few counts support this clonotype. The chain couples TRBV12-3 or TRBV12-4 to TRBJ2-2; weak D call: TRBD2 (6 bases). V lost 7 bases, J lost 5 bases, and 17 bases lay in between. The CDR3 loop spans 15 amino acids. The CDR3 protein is CASISPGVRTGELFF. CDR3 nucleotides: TGTGCCAGCATTAGCCCGGGAGTACGGACCGGGGAGCTGTTTTTT.